This T cell receptor beta chain was captured in a study of blood T cell repertoires in COVID-19. Study at large: T cells, B-cell-depleted T cells, or PBMCs provided the cDNA or gDNA that served as material.

Assay: immunoSEQ multiplex PCR; the TCRdb copy retains only in-frame clones and omits some. This sample has 200,000 or so clones, with 65% to 90% found just once. Germline V gene data show CDR1 as MNHEY and CDR2 as SVGEGT. V was clipped by 5 bases and J by 6 bases; unmatched bases: 12. The CDR3 length is 16 residues. The source material was peripheral blood. This clonotype originated in a man aged 35 to 55 who had recovered from COVID-19. The V and J genes are TRBV6-2 or TRBV6-3 and TRBJ2-1; 8 nucleotides match TRBD1. CDR3 region: CASSQPLDRAFNEQFF. In nucleotides, the CDR3 is TGTGCCAGCAGTCAGCCATTGGACAGGGCTTTCAATGAGCAGTTCTTC.